Sequencing of this T cell receptor beta chain was carried out in a study of blood T cells in healthy people across ages. Then a second PCR, running roughly 6 to 11 cycles, was carried out with a sample-barcoded 5' primer and a J-beta primer mix. Tags on each cDNA molecule came from a template-switch adaptor with 12 random nucleotides. TCRdb fed the 5' RACE reads into MiXCR, producing one record per CDR3 protein. Among roughly 1.5 million distinct CDR3 sequences listed, roughly two fifths were seen once. Study-level points and caveats: For the donors, CMV status was unknown and possibly confounded expanded clonotype changes. Long-lived donors had more naive CD4+ cells and higher diversity than aged donors.

A word on this clonotype: Its matching antigen is unknown.

Isolation per sample recovered at least 7 million PBMCs. Sequences were obtained from blood. This clonotype was sampled from a woman between 18 and 30 years old in good health.

The CDR3 nucleotides are TGCGCCAGCAGCGAGAGGGACAGGCCTCTCCATGGCTACACCTTC. The encoded protein is CASSERDRPLHGYTF. The chain is built from TRBV4-3 and TRBJ1-2; TRBD1 matches 8 bases. This CDR3 spans 15 amino acids. Germline values: CDR1 LGHNA, CDR2 YSLEER. The V gene end was trimmed by 5 bases and the J gene end by 6 bases; junction bases not matched to a gene: 11.